Below, 7 T cell receptor beta chains from the same sample are listed, as sequenced in a study of cytomegalovirus exposure and HLA in healthy donors (dated by TCRdb to about 2017). The library was built by means of the immunoSEQ multiplex PCR assay. The multiplex PCR relied on a mix of 60 forward primers for TCR Vbeta segments and 13 reverse primers for TCR Jbeta segments. TCRdb provides this immuneACCESS table in a form limited to in-frame rearrangements. Some clones are lacking; in checked studies, under half of them reflect an unresolved V gene, and why the rest are absent is not known. Present in this sample are fewer than 100,000 clones, about four fifths of which were seen just once. Approximately 3.6% of the sample belongs to the ten largest clones. The sample was PBMCs. The source of these receptors is a woman aged 40 to 50 in good health and CMV-seronegative.

The gene calls are TRBV18 and TRBJ2-5, with a possible D match to TRBD2 (6 bases). The CDR3 has 15 amino acids. Trimming shortened V by 5 bases and J by 1 base, and 14 bases separated the two germline ends. CDR1 is KGHSH and CDR2 is LQKENI in the germline V gene. Here the CDR3 reads CASSFPASAQETQYF. DNA for the CDR3: TGTGCCAGCTCATTCCCCGCTAGCGCCCAAGAGACCCAGTACTTC.

The chain combines TRBV10-3 with TRBJ1-3; possibly TRBD1 for D (6 bases). CDR1 and CDR2 (germline): ENHRY, SYGVKD. The CDR3 runs 16 residues. V dropped 1 base and J dropped 2 bases, with 12 bases sitting between them. The CDR3 region has the DNA TGTGCCATCAGTGAGTTTTCACAGGGTACTGGAAACACCATATATTTT. Its translation: CAISEFSQGTGNTIYF.

The J gene is TRBJ2-7, the V gene TRBV9; 8 bases match TRBD2. V trimming: 4 bases; J trimming: 0 bases; junction bases outside the gene matches: 6. CDR1 is SGDLS and CDR2 is YYNGEE in the germline V gene. The CDR3 extends over 15 amino acids. CDR3: CASSLTGGVSYEQYF. The CDR3 nucleotides are TGTGCCAGCAGCCTTACGGGGGGGGTCTCCTACGAGCAGTACTTC.

The chain has TRBV7-8 and TRBJ1-2; TRBD1 aligns across 7 bases. Per the germline V gene, CDR1 is SGHVS and CDR2 is FQNEAQ. The V gene end was trimmed by 2 bases and the J gene end by 1 base; junction bases not matched to a gene: 7. The CDR3 extends over 16 amino acids. The CDR3 loop reads CASSLTTGDRNYGYTF. The CDR3 coding sequence is TGTGCCAGCAGCTTAACAACAGGGGACCGTAACTATGGCTACACCTTC.

This clone has only a few counts. The V gene is TRBV6-5, the J gene TRBJ1-2; D is unresolved. With 5 bases removed from V and 2 bases from J, the gap between germline ends came to 9 bases. The CDR3 has 13 residues. Germline loops: CDR1 MNHEY, CDR2 SVGAGI. The CDR3 region is CASSEAGNYGYTF. The CDR3 nucleotides read TGTGCCAGCAGTGAAGCGGGAAACTATGGCTACACCTTC.

This clone was seen more than once but under ten times. The J gene is TRBJ2-5, the V gene TRBV4-2; 10 nucleotides match TRBD2. Germline V CDR1 and CDR2: LGHNA, YNFKEQ. The ends lost 0 bases at V and 4 bases at J; junction bases unmatched: 11. The CDR3 consists of 18 residues. In DNA, the CDR3 is TGTGCCAGCAGCCAAGATGTAGCGGGGGGAATTAGACCAGAGACCCAGTACTTC. It codes for CASSQDVAGGIRPETQYF.

The CDR3 here is CASSSQGQSGYTF. The CDR3 nucleotides read TGTGCCAGCAGCTCTCAGGGGCAGTCTGGCTACACCTTC. The chain recombines TRBV11-2 with TRBJ1-2, with D maybe TRBD1 (6 bases). V was cut by 4 bases and J by 7 bases, with 13 bases left in between. The CDR3 contains 13 residues. From germline, CDR1 is SGHAT and CDR2 FQNNGV.